This T cell receptor beta chain derives from a study of PD-1 blockade in classical Hodgkin lymphoma. Study-wide context: Nivolumab dosing for patients was 3 mg/kg, administered intravenously every 2 weeks.

In the case of this clone: Its antigen is not known.

Study-level points and caveats: Patients with a complete response exhibited baseline diversity comparable to newly diagnosed patients. As was reported, newly diagnosed patients showed lower baseline TCR diversity than healthy donors did.

Profiling relied on immunoSEQ multiplex PCR, and the TCRdb table lists in-frame clones only, not all of them. The sample lists about 30,000 clones, 85% to 90% occurring once. Trimming stripped 5 bases from V and 0 bases from J, with 11 bases between. This CDR3 comprises 15 residues. Germline CDR1 is MNHEY and CDR2 is SMNVEV (reference sequence). The sample's time point: cycle 4 day 1 (C4D1), after less than seven weeks of nivolumab. Each patient relapsed following autologous stem cell transplantation, and prior brentuximab vedotin exposure differed. Purified CD4+ T cells were obtained from thawed PBMCs through magnetic negative selection.

The gene calls are TRBV27 and TRBJ2-1; D is ambiguous. The TCR originated in a human donor with classical Hodgkin lymphoma. The sequencing here drew on CD4+ T cells from blood, taken before the fourth cycle of nivolumab. This CDR3 reads CASSLRLSSYNEQFF. CDR3 DNA: TGTGCCAGCAGTCTGCGTCTGAGCTCCTACAATGAGCAGTTCTTC.